This T cell receptor beta chain was recorded in a study of response to subunit inactivated influenza vaccine. This clonotype showed up just a few times. TCRdb re-analysed the RT-PCR reads in MiXCR, keeping a single row per CDR3 protein. The sample carries over 650,000 distinct CDR3 sequences, around 20% recorded once. This specimen was PBMCs from blood, taken 4 to 6 days after vaccination. The source is a man aged 50-60 years who received an inactivated influenza vaccine.

The CDR3 region has the DNA TGTGCCAGCAGCTTAGTGGGTGGTAGCGGGAGTTGGAACACCGGGGAGCTGTTTTTT. It yields the protein CASSLVGGSGSWNTGELFF. The chain is built from TRBV7-8 and TRBJ2-2, with 9 bases matching TRBD2. V was clipped by 1 base and J by 1 base; unmatched bases: 10. Germline assignment: CDR1 SGHVS and CDR2 FQNEAQ. The CDR3 loop spans 19 amino acids. Full variable domain (rest looked up from reference TRBV7-8 and TRBJ2-2): GAGVSQSPRYKVAKRGQDVALRCDPISGHVSLFWYQQALGQGPEFLTYFQNEAQLDKSGLPSDRFFAERPEGSVSTLKIQRTQQEDSAVYLCASSLVGGSGSWNTGELFFGEGSRLTVL.